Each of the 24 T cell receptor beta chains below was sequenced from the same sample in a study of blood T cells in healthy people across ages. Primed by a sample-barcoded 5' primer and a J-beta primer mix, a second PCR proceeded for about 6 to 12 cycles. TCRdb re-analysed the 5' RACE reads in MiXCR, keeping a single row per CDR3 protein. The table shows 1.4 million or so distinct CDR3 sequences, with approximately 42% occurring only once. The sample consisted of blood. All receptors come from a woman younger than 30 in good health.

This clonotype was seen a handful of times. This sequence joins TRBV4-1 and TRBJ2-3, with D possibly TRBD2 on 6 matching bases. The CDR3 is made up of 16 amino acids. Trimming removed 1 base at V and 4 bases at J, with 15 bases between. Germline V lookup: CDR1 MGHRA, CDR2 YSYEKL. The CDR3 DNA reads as TGCGCCAGCAGCCAAGTTATCAGCGGGCCACCAGATACGCAGTATTTT. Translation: CASSQVISGPPDTQYF.

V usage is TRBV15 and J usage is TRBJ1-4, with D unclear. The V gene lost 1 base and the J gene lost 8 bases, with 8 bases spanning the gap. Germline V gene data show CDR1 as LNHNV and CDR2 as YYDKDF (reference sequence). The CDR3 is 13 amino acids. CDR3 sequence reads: CATSRVTLEKLFF. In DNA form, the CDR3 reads TGTGCCACCAGCAGAGTCACCTTAGAAAAACTGTTTTTT. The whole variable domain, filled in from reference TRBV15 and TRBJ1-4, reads DAMVIQNPRYQVTQFGKPVTLSCSQTLNHNVMYWYQQKSSQAPKLLFHYYDKDFNNEADTPDNFQSRRPNTSFCFLDIRSPGLGDTAMYLCATSRVTLEKLFFGSGTQLSVL.

The CDR3 here is CASSPSSHQGAYEQYF. The CDR3 nucleotides are TGTGCCAGCAGCCCATCGAGTCATCAGGGCGCGTACGAGCAGTACTTC. The V gene is TRBV3-1, the J gene TRBJ2-4; the D gene is possibly TRBD1 (5 bases). TRBJ2-7 matches the DNA end more closely, so the J call is doubtful. The CDR3 is 16 residues long. The V gene's germline CDR1 is LGHDT and CDR2 YNNKEL (reference sequence).

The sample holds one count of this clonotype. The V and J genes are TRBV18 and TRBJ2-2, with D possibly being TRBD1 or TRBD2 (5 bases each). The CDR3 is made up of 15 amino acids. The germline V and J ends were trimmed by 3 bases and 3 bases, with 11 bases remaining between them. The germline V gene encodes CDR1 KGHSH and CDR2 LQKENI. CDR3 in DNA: TGTGCCAGCTCACCCCCGGGACGCTACACCGGGGAGCTGTTTTTT. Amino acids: CASSPPGRYTGELFF.

CDR3 residues: CASSLADTDIQYF. In DNA, the CDR3 is TGTGCCAGCAGCTTAGCCGACACGGACATTCAGTACTTC. The chain is built from TRBV7-9 and TRBJ2-5; D remains ambiguous. The better agreement between TRBJ2-4 and the DNA end casts doubt on the J call. Germline CDR1 and CDR2: SEHNR and FQNEAQ (reference sequence). The CDR3 runs 13 residues.

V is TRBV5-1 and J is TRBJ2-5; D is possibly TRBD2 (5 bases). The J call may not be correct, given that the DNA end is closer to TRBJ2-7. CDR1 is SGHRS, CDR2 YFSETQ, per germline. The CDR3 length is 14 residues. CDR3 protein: CASSPDGVGREQYF. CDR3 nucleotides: TGCGCCAGCAGCCCGGACGGGGTCGGCCGCGAGCAGTACTTC.

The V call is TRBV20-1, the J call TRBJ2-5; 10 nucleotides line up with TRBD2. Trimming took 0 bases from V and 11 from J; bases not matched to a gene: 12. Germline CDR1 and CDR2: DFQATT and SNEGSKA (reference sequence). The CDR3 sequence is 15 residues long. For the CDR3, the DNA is TGCAGTGCTAGAGATCCGGCTAGCGGGGGTAATGAGCAGTACTTC. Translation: CSARDPASGGNEQYF.

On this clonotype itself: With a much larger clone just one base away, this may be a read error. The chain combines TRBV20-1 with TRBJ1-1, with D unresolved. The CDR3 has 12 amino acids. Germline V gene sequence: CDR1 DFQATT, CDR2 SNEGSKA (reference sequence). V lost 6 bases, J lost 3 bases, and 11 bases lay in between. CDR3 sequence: CSAQKRDTEAFF. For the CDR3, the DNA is TGCAGTGCCCAAAAGCGGGACACTGAAGCTTTCTTT.

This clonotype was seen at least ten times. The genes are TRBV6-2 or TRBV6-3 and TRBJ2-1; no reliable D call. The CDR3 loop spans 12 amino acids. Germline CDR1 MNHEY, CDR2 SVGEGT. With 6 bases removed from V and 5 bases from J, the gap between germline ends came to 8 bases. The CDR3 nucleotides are TGTGCCAGCAGCCAGAGACACAATGAGCAGTTCTTC. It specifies CASSQRHNEQFF.

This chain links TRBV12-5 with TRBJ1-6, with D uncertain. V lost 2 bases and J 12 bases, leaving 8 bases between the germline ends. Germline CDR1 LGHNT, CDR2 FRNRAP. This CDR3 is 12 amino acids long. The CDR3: CASGLRGLPLHF. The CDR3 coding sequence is TGTGCTAGTGGTTTGCGGGGTCTACCCCTCCACTTT.

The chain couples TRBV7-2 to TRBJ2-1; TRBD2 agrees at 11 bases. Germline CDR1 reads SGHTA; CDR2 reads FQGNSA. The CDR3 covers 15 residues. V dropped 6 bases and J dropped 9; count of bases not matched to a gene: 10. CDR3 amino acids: CASRPRVAGGVEQFF. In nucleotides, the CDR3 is TGTGCCAGCAGACCCCGAGTAGCGGGAGGGGTTGAGCAGTTCTTC.

DNA of the CDR3: TGTGCCAGCACTGCGGGACCTCTCTTGGAGACCCAGTACTTC. This gives the protein CASTAGPLLETQYF. V is TRBV21-1 and J is TRBJ2-5; TRBD1, the table's D call, lacks a check against the DNA. TRBV21-1 is assigned pseudogene status. The CDR3 has 14 amino acids.

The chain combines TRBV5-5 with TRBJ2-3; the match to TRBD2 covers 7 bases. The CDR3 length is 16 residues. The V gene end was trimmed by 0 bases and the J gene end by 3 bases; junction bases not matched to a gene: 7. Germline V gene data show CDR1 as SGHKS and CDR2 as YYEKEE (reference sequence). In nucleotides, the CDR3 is TGTGCCAGCAGCTTGGCCGCTGGGAGGGTGACAGATACGCAGTATTTT. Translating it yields CASSLAAGRVTDTQYF.

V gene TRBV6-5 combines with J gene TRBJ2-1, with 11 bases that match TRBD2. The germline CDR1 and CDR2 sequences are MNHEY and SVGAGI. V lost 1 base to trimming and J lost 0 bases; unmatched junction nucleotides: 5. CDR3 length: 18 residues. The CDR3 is CASSYLTSGVISYNEQFF. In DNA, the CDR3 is TGTGCCAGCAGTTACTTGACTAGCGGGGTAATCTCCTACAATGAGCAGTTCTTC.

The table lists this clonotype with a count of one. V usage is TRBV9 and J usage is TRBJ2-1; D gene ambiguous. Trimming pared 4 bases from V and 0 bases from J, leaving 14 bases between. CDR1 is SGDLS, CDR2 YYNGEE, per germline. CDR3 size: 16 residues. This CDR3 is CASSPRSVSSYNEQFF. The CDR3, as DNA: TGTGCCAGCAGCCCCCGGTCAGTGAGCTCCTACAATGAGCAGTTCTTC.

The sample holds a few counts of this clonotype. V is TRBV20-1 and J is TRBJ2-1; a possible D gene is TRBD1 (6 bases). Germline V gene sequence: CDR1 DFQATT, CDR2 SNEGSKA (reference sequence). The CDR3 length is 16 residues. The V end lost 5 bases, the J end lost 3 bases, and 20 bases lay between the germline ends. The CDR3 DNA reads TGCAGTGCTGCAACCAGGGACAACCCATTCTACAATGAGCAGTTCTTC. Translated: CSAATRDNPFYNEQFF.

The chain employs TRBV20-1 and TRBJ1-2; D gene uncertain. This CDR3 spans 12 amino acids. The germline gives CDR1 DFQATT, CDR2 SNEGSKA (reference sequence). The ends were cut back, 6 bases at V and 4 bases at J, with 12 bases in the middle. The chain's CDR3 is CSAQWHSYGYTF. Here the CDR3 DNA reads TGCAGTGCCCAATGGCACAGCTATGGCTACACCTTC.

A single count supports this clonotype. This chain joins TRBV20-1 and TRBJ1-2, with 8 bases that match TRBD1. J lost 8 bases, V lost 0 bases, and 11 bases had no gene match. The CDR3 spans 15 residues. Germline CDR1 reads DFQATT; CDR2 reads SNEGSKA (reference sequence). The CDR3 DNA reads TGCAGTGCTAGAGAGGGGGACAGGCCCTCCGGCGGCTACACCTTC. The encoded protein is CSAREGDRPSGGYTF.

DNA of the CDR3: TGTGCCACCAACCCAGGGGGCCCCGGGGATGAGCAGTACTTC. Translating it yields CATNPGGPGDEQYF. The rearrangement links TRBV15 to TRBJ2-5; 8 nucleotides match TRBD1. The CDR3 spans 14 residues. With 7 bases clipped from V and 11 bases from J, the junction kept 15 bases outside the gene matches. The germline V gene encodes CDR1 LNHNV and CDR2 YYDKDF (reference sequence).

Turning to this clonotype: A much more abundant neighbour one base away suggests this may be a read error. This CDR3 reads CAISAGTGYGYTF. Here the CDR3 DNA reads TGTGCCATCAGTGCCGGGACAGGCTATGGCTACACCTTC. The J gene is TRBJ1-2, the V gene TRBV10-3, with 8 bases aligning to TRBD1. Germline lookup yields CDR1 ENHRY and CDR2 SYGVKD. This CDR3 comprises 13 residues. After removal of 4 bases from V and 4 bases from J, the junction contained 2 bases not matched to a gene.

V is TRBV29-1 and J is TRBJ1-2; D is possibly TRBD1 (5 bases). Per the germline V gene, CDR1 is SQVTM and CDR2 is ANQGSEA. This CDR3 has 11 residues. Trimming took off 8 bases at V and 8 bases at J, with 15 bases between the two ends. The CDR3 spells CSSGDVGGYTF. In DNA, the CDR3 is TGCAGCTCCGGGGACGTAGGAGGCTACACCTTC.

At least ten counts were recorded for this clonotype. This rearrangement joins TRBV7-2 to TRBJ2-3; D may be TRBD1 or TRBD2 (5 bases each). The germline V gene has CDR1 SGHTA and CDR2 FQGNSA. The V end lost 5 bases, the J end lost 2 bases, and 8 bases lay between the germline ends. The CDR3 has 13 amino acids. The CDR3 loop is CASSRDPTDTQYF. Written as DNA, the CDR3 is TGTGCCAGCAGCAGGGACCCCACAGATACGCAGTATTTT.

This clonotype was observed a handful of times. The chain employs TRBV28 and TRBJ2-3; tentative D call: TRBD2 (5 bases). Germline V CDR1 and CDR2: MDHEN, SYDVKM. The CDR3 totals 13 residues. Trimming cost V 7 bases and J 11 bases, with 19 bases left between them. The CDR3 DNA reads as TGTGCCAGCATCCAACGCGGGCCTATGGGGCAGTATTTT. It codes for CASIQRGPMGQYF.

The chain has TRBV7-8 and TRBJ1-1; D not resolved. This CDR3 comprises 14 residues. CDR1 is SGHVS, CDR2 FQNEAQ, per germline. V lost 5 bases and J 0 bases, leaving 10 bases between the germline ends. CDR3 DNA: TGTGCCAGCAGCCTAAGATGGGTGAACACTGAAGCTTTCTTT. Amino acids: CASSLRWVNTEAFF.